This T cell receptor (beta chain) was documented in a study of blood T cells in healthy people across ages. For this clonotype: Its cognate antigen is unknown.

With 5 bases removed from V and 2 bases from J, the gap between germline ends came to 16 bases. This CDR3 spans 15 amino acids. Germline V gene data show CDR1 as SEHNR and CDR2 as FQNEAQ (reference sequence). Study-wide results and caveats: Roughly linearly, TCR beta diversity per million T cells fell as age increased. Since the PBMCs were unsorted, naive and antigen-experienced cells could not be conclusively compared.

The authors ran a second PCR of roughly 6 to 12 cycles using a sample-barcoded 5' primer and a J-beta primer mix. A single record per CDR3 protein comes from TCRdb applying MiXCR to the 5' RACE reads. The table has under 750,000 distinct CDR3 sequences, around half seen once; the top ten hold around 25%. Donors each provided 7.5 to 10 milliliters of peripheral blood. The sequencing sample was made of blood. The gene calls are TRBV7-9 and TRBJ2-7; D is possibly TRBD1 (6 bases). This receptor was taken from a man older than 75 in good health. CDR3 residues: CASSRQESGPYEQYF. The CDR3 coding sequence is TGTGCCAGCAGCCGACAGGAGTCCGGGCCCTACGAGCAGTACTTC.